This T cell receptor beta chain was sequenced during a study of response to subunit inactivated influenza vaccine. Findings and caveats of the study: Seasonal influenza vaccination, on each occasion, was suggested by the authors to recruit few new T cells.

Note on this clonotype: Its antigen is not known.

MiXCR, run by TCRdb on the RT-PCR reads, gives a single entry per CDR3 protein. Here the sample spans under 800,000 distinct CDR3 sequences, approximately 13% being singletons. The CDR3 has 15 amino acids. Germline CDR1 is MNHNS and CDR2 is SASEGT. The V segment lost 6 bases and the J segment 6 bases; nucleotides outside the gene matches: 9. The rearrangement uses TRBV6-1 and TRBJ2-2; TRBD2 matches 8 bases. The sequencing used PBMCs from blood, collected roughly 2 weeks before vaccination. This clonotype originated in a man aged 45-65 years who received an inactivated influenza vaccine. CDR3 DNA: TGTGCCAGCAGAAACCCGGGACTAGGCCCCGGGGAGCTGTTTTTT. It specifies CASRNPGLGPGELFF.